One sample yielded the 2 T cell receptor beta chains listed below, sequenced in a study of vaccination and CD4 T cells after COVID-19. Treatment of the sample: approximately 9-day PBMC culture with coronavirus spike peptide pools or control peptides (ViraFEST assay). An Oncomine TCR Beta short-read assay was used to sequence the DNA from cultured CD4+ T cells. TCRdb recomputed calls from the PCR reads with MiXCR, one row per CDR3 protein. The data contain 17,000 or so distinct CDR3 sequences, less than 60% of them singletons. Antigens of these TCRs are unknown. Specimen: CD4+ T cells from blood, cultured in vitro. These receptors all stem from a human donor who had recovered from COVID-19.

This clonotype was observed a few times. For the CDR3, the DNA is TGTGCCAGCAGTTACACCCCCTTAGGGGCCAGTTCTAATTCACCCCTCCACTTT. Its protein product is CASSYTPLGASSNSPLHF. J is TRBJ1-6 and V is TRBV6-5; TRBD1 might be the D (5 bases). Trimming stripped 2 bases from V and 6 bases from J, with 20 bases between. This CDR3 region has 18 residues. From germline, CDR1 is MNHEY and CDR2 SVGAGI.

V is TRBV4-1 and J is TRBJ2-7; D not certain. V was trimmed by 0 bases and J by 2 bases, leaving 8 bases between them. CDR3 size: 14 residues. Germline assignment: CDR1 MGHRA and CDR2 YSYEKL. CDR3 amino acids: CASSQDLRAYEQYF. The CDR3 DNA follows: TGCGCCAGCAGCCAAGATCTAAGGGCCTACGAGCAGTACTTC.